The 5 T cell receptor beta chains in this list originate from one sample, sequenced in a study of T cells after yellow fever vaccination. One entry per CDR3 protein, called by TCRdb with MiXCR from the 5' RACE reads. The table includes some 550,000 distinct CDR3 sequences, 15% to 20% detected once. The sequenced sample was PBMCs, obtained 15 days after the yellow fever booster vaccination. These receptors came from a man aged 25-45 years who received the YFV17D yellow fever vaccine.

This clonotype turned up a few times. V and J are TRBV6-4 and TRBJ2-3, with a tentative D call TRBD1 (5 bases). Germline V CDR1 and CDR2: MRHNA, SNTAGT. V gave up 7 bases and J gave up 2 bases, with 7 bases separating them. This CDR3 contains 12 residues. CDR3 DNA: TGTGCCAGCAAGGGGAACACAGATACGCAGTATTTT. This codes for CASKGNTDTQYF.

This clonotype was detected a few times. This chain joins TRBV7-2 and TRBJ2-1; 9 nucleotides match TRBD1. The CDR3 is made up of 15 amino acids. Trimming removed 5 bases from V and 5 bases from J; junction bases left unmatched: 7. Germline loops: CDR1 SGHTA, CDR2 FQGNSA. The CDR3 sequence is CASSRTGTGNNEQFF. Here the CDR3 DNA reads TGTGCCAGCAGCCGTACCGGGACAGGGAACAATGAGCAGTTCTTC.

The DNA for the CDR3 is TGTGCCAGCAGCCGAAACCCATACAATGAGCAGTTCTTC. As protein: CASSRNPYNEQFF. The genes are TRBV28 and TRBJ2-1; D is unclear. Looked up from germline, CDR1 is MDHEN and CDR2 is SYDVKM. The ends were cut back, 6 bases at V and 4 bases at J, with 10 bases in the middle. The CDR3 runs to 13 residues.

The chain carries TRBV18 and TRBJ2-7; weak D call: TRBD2 (7 bases). The CDR3 has 16 amino acids. V was pared by 1 base and J by 4 bases, with 17 bases between. Germline CDR1 reads KGHSH; CDR2 reads LQKENI. The CDR3 DNA follows: TGTGCCAGCTCACCACGGAGCAGGGGAGGGGGGTACGAGCAGTACTTC. It encodes CASSPRSRGGGYEQYF.

This clonotype has ten or more counts. This sequence joins TRBV6-1 and TRBJ2-5, with 10 bases identical to TRBD2. After removal of 6 bases from V and 4 bases from J, the junction contained 5 bases not matched to a gene. Germline CDR1 is MNHNS and CDR2 is SASEGT. The CDR3 is 14 amino acids. DNA of the CDR3: TGTGCCAGCAGAAACCTAGCGGGAGCAGAGACCCAGTACTTC. It encodes CASRNLAGAETQYF.